This TCR beta chain came from a study of identical twins. Findings of the study overall: Conclusions leaned on cross-sectional statistical analysis and did not track the same donors over time. For monozygotic twins, models underestimated out-of-frame TCR alpha sharing.

TCRdb re-called the 5' RACE reads with MiXCR, one entry per CDR3 protein. The sample shows roughly 720,000 distinct CDR3 sequences, roughly 20% of them seen only once. The CDR3 runs to 15 residues. Trimming left V 0 bases short and J 0 bases short, with 6 bases between. Germline V gene lookup returns CDR1 SGHRS and CDR2 YFSETQ. In its sample, this clonotype was seen a few times. Its cognate antigen is unknown. This sample was also put to use in a study of T cells expressing NK-cell markers. This second study says: Sorted T-cell subsets CD3+CD56+NKG2C+, CD3+CD56+NKG2C- and CD3+CD56-NKG2C+ were TCR beta-sequenced. In the group of eight sequenced donors, seven were HCMV-seropositive and one was seronegative.

The sample comprised PBMCs. The TCR originated in a young woman in good health. V gene TRBV5-1 combines with J gene TRBJ2-2; D possibly corresponds to TRBD1 (5 bases). CDR3 DNA sequence: TGCGCCAGCAGCTTGGTCAGGGCGAACACCGGGGAGCTGTTTTTT. It specifies CASSLVRANTGELFF.